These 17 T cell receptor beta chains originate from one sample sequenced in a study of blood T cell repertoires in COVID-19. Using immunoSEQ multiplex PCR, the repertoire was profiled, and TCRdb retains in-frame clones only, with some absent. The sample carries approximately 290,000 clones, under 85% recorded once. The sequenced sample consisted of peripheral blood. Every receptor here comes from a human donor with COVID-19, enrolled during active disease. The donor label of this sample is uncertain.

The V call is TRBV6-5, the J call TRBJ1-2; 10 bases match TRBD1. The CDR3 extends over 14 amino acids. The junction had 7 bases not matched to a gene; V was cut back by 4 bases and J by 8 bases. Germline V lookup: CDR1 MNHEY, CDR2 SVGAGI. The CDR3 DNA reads TGTGCCAGCAGTTTAGACAGGGGGCGCGAGGGCTACACCTTC. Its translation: CASSLDRGREGYTF.

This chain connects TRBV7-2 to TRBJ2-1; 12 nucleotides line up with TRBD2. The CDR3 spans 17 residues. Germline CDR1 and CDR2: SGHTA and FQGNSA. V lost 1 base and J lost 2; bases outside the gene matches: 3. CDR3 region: CASSLDPSGRAYNEQFF. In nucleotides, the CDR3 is TGTGCCAGCAGCTTAGACCCTAGCGGGAGGGCCTACAATGAGCAGTTCTTC.

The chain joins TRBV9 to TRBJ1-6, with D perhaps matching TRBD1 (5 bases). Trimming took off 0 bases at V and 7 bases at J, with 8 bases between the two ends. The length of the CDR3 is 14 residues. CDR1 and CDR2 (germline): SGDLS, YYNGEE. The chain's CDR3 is CASSVGQGNSPLHF. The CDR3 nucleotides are TGTGCCAGCAGCGTAGGCCAGGGAAATTCACCCCTCCACTTT.

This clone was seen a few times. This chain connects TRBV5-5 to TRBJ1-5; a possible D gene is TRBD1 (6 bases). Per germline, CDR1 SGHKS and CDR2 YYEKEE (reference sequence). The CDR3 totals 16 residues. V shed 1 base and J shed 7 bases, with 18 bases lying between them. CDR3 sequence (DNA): TGTGCCAGCAGCTTGACTCTGGCCAGGGGACGGCAGCCCCAGCATTTT. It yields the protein CASSLTLARGRQPQHF.

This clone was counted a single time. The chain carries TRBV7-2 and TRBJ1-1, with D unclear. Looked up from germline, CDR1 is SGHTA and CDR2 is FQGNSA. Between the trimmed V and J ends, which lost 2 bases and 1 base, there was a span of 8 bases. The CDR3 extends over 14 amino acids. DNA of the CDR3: TGTGCCAGCAGCTTAAGCGACGGGAACACTGAAGCTTTCTTT. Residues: CASSLSDGNTEAFF.

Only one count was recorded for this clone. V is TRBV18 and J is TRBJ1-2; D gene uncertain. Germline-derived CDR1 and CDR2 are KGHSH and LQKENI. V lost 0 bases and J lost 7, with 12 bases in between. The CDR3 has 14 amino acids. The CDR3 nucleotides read TGTGCCAGCTCACCACCGGCGGACTTTCCTGGCTACACCTTC. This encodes CASSPPADFPGYTF.

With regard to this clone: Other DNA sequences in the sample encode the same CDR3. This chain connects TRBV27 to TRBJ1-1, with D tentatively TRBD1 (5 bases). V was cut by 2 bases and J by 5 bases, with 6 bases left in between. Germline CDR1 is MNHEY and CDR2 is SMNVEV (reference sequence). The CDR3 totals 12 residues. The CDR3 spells CASSLRGTEAFF. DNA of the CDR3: TGTGCCAGCAGTTTAAGGGGAACTGAAGCTTTCTTT.

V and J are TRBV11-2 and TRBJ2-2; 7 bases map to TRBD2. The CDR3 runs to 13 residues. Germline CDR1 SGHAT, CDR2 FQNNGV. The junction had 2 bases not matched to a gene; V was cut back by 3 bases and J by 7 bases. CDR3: CASSLAGVGELFF. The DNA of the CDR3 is TGTGCCAGCAGCTTGGCGGGAGTCGGGGAGCTGTTTTTT.

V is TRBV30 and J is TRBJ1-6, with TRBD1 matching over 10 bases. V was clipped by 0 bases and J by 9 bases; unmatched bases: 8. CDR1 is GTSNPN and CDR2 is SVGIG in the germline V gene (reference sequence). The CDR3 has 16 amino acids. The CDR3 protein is CAWSVRETGGSSPLHF. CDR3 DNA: TGTGCCTGGAGTGTAAGGGAGACAGGGGGCAGTTCACCCCTCCACTTT. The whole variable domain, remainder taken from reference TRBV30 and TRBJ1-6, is SQTIHQWPATLVQPVGSPLSLECTVEGTSNPNLYWYRQAAGRGLQLLFYSVGIGQISSEVPQNLSASRPQDRQFILSSKKLLLSDSGFYLCAWSVRETGGSSPLHFGNGTRLTVT.

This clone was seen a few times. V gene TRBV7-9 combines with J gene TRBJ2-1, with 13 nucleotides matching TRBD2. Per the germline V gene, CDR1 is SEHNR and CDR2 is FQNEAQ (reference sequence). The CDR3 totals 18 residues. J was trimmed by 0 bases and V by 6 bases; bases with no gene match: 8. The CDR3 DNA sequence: TGTGCCAGCAGATGGACTAGCGGGAGCTTGAACTCCTACAATGAGCAGTTCTTC. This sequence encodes CASRWTSGSLNSYNEQFF.

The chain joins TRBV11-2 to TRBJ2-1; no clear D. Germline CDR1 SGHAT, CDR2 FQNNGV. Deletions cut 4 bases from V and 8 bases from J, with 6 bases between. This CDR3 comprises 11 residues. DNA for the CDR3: TGTGCCAGCAGCTACGGGTATGAGCAGTTCTTC. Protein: CASSYGYEQFF.

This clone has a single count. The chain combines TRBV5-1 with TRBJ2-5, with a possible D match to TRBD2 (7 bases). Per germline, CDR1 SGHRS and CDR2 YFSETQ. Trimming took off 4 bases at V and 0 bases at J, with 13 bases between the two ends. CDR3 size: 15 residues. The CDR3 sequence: CASSPGGMYQETQYF. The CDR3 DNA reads TGCGCCAGCAGCCCGGGGGGCATGTACCAAGAGACCCAGTACTTC.

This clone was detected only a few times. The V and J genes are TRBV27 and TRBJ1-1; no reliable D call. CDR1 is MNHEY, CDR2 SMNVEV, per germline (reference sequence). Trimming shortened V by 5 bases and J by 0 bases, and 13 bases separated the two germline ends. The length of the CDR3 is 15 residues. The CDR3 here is CASSLQIGVNTEAFF. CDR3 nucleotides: TGTGCCAGCAGTCTTCAGATCGGGGTGAACACTGAAGCTTTCTTT.

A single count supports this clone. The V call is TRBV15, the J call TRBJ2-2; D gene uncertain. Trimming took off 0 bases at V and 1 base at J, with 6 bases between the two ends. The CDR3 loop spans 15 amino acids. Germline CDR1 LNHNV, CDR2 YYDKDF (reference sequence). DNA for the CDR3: TGTGCCACCAGCAGAGATTACGGGAACACCGGGGAGCTGTTTTTT. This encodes CATSRDYGNTGELFF.

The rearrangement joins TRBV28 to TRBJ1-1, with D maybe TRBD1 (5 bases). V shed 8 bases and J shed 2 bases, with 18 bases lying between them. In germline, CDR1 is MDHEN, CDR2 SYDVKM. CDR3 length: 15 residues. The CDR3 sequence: CASGWTDMLNTEAFF. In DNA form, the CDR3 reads TGTGCCAGCGGGTGGACGGACATGTTAAACACTGAAGCTTTCTTT.

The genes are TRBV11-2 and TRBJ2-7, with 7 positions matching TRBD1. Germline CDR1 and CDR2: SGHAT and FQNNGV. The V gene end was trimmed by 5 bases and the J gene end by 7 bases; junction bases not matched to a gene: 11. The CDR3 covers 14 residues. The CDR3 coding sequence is TGTGCCAGCAGCCGACAGGGCTGGAGAGGGGAGCAGTACTTC. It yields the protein CASSRQGWRGEQYF.

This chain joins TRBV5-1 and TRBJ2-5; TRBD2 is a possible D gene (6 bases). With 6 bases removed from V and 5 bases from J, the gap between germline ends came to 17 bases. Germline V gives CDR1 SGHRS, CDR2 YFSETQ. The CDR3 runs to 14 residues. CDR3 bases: TGCGCCAGCAACACACGCGGGGACGATGAGACCCAGTACTTC. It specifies CASNTRGDDETQYF.